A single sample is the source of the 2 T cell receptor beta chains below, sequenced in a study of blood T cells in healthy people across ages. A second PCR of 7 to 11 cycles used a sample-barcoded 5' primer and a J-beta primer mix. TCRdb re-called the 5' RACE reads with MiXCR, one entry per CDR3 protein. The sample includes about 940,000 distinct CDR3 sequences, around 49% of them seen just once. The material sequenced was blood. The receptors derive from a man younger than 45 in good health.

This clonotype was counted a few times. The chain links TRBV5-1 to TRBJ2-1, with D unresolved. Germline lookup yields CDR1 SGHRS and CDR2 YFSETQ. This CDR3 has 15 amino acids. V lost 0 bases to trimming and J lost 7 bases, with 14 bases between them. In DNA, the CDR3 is TGCGCCAGCAGCTTGGCCTTTACGCCAGCGAATGAGCAGTTCTTC. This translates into CASSLAFTPANEQFF. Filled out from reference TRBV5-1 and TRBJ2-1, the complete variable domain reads KAGVTQTPRYLIKTRGQQVTLSCSPISGHRSVSWYQQTPGQGLQFLFEYFSETQRNKGNFPGRFSGRQFSNSRSEMNVSTLELGDSALYLCASSLAFTPANEQFFGPGTRLTVL.

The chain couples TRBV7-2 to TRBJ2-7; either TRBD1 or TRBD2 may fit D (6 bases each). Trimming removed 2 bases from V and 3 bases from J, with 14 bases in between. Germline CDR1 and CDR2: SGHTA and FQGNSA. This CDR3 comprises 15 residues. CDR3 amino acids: CASSLSPGDFYEQYF. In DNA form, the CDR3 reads TGTGCCAGCAGCTTATCCCCAGGGGACTTCTACGAGCAGTACTTC.